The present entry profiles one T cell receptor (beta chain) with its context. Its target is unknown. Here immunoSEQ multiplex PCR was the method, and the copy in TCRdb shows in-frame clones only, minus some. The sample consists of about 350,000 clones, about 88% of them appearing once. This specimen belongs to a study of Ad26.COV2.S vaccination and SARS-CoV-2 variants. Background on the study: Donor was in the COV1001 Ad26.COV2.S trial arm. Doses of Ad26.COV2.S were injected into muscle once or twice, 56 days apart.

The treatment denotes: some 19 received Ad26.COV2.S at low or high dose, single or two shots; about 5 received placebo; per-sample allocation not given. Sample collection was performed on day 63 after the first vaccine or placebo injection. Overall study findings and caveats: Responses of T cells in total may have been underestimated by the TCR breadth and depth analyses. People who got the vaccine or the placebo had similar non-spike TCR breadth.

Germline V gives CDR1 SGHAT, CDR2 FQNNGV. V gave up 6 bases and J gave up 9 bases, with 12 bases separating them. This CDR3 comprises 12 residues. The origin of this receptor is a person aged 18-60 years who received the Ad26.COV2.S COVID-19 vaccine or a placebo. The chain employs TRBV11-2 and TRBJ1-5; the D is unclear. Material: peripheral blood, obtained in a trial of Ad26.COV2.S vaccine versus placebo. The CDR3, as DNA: TGTGCCAGCAGTCCAGGCCTCGGGCCCCAGCATTTT. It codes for CASSPGLGPQHF.